The present T cell receptor (beta chain) was sequenced within a study of blood T cell repertoires in COVID-19. The repertoire was sequenced with immunoSEQ multiplex PCR; TCRdb's copy has only in-frame clones and lacks some. The table records roughly 240,000 clones, 65% to 90% of them present only once. V lost 1 base to trimming and J lost 1 base, with 5 bases between them. This CDR3 spans 13 amino acids. Per the germline V gene, CDR1 is SGDLS and CDR2 is YYNGEE. The chain is built from TRBV9 and TRBJ1-2, with D unclear. Sequencing was done on a sample of peripheral blood. The receptor was derived from a man over 45 with COVID-19, enrolled during active disease. Written as DNA, the CDR3 is TGTGCCAGCAGCGTAAACAGTAACTATGGCTACACCTTC. Translated: CASSVNSNYGYTF.